This TCR beta chain was retrieved from a study of neurological immune-mediated disorders. Study overall: Relapsing-remitting disease affected about 30, and secondary progressive 3, of around 34 multiple sclerosis patients.

The CDR3 has 13 residues. Germline loops: CDR1 SGHNT, CDR2 YYREEE (reference sequence). V was trimmed by 2 bases and J by 0 bases, leaving 5 bases between them. This clonotype was seen ten or more times. TCRdb ran MiXCR on the 5' RACE reads and lists one entry per CDR3 protein. The sample holds around 66,000 distinct CDR3 sequences; 5.2% are singletons and the top ten take about 2.7%. The clonotype was recovered from a woman aged 25 to 45 with multiple sclerosis. The sequencing sample was made of PBMCs. The chain has TRBV5-4 and TRBJ1-1; D remains unclear. DNA for the CDR3: TGTGCCAGCAGCTTCGGATTGAACACTGAAGCTTTCTTT. Its translation is CASSFGLNTEAFF.